This TCR beta chain was documented in a study of T-cell reconstitution after alpha-beta-depleted transplantation in children. With regard to this clonotype: Its antigen is unidentified.

General study results and limits: Roughly two months post-transplant, alpha-beta T cells reportedly originated from several hundred graft clones that had expanded. Diversity of TCRbeta at day 60 was high in some patients, arising from surviving recipient T cells and thymic progenitors. Newly produced T cells mostly provided counts and TCRbeta diversity after one year, as hyperexpanded clones declined.

TCRbeta library construction was performed incorporating unique molecular identifiers. One entry per CDR3 protein, called by TCRdb with MiXCR from the PCR reads. This sample yields hundreds of thousands of distinct CDR3 sequences, of which 15% to 20% are seen a single time; 29% belongs to the top ten. V gave up 1 base and J gave up 0 bases, with 7 bases separating them. The germline V gene encodes CDR1 SGHTS and CDR2 YDEGEE. The CDR3 has 15 amino acids. Sequencing used PBMCs, mostly from graft donor cells, obtained 360 days after TCRalphabeta/CD19-depleted stem cell transplant. This chain links TRBV5-8 with TRBJ2-2; D ambiguous. The clonotype comes from a boy younger than two who had a stem cell transplant for Wiskott-Aldrich syndrome, so the T cells may come from the graft donor. The CDR3 region is CASSLKPSNTGELFF. For the CDR3, the DNA is TGTGCCAGCAGCTTGAAGCCCTCGAACACCGGGGAGCTGTTTTTT.